This T cell receptor beta chain was profiled in a study of blood T cell repertoires in COVID-19. The wider study: PBMCs, B-cell-depleted T cells, or T cells were the source of the cDNA or gDNA that made up the material.

Germline loops: CDR1 LNHDA, CDR2 SQIVND (reference sequence). V shed 7 bases, J shed 4 bases, and the junction held 9 bases outside the gene matches. The CDR3 has 15 amino acids. The assay was immunoSEQ multiplex PCR, and TCRdb's table has in-frame clones only and misses some. The repertoire holds about 240,000 clones, with about 83% as singletons. The chain recombines TRBV19 with TRBJ1-4; TRBD1 matches at 7 bases. The receptor's source is a young man who had recovered from COVID-19. Sequences were obtained from peripheral blood. The CDR3 is CASKKGALGNEKLFF. The CDR3 nucleotides read TGTGCCAGTAAGAAGGGGGCGCTGGGTAATGAAAAACTGTTTTTT.